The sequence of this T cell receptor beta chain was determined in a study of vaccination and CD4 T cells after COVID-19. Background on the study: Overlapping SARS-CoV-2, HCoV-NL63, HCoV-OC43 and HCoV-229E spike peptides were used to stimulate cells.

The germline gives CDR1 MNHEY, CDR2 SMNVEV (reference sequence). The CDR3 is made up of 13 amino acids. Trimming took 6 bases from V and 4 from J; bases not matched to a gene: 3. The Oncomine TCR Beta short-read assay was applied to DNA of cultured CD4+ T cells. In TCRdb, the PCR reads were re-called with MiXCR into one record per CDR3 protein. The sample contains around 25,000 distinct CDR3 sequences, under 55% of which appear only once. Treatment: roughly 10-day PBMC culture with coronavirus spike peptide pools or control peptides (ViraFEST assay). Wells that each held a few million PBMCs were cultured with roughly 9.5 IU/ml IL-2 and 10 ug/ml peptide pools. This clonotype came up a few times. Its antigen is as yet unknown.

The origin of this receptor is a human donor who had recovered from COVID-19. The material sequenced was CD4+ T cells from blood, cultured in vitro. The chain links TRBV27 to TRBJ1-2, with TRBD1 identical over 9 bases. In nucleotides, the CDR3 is TGTGCCAGCAGGGTGACAGGGGGCTATGGCTACACCTTC. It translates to CASRVTGGYGYTF.